This T cell receptor (beta chain) was identified during a study of blood T cell repertoires in COVID-19. As for the study in general: Samples taken during acute and convalescent COVID-19 were collected in the United States, Italy and Spain.

Generated by immunoSEQ multiplex PCR, the TCRdb table keeps only in-frame clones and is missing some. This repertoire shows some 100,000 clones, 85% to 95% found once; its top ten account for 5.7%. This receptor was identified in a man aged 50-59 years with active COVID-19. Sequenced input: peripheral blood.

CDR3 amino acids: CSASPLSVRSYNEQFF. CDR3 sequence (DNA): TGCAGCGCTTCACCATTAAGCGTTCGCTCCTACAATGAGCAGTTCTTC. The chain carries TRBV29-1 and TRBJ2-1; D unresolved. Germline V lookup: CDR1 SQVTM, CDR2 ANQGSEA. This CDR3 contains 16 residues. Trimming removed 7 bases from V and 0 bases from J, with 19 bases in between.